The rows below give T cell receptor beta chains drawn from one sample of a study of CD8+ T cells in alopecia areata. Sequenced by immunoSEQ multiplex PCR; TCRdb stores in-frame clones only, minus some. There are more than 150,000 clones in the sample; approximately 60% occur only once, and approximately 3.4% lies in the top ten. This material consisted of CD4+ T cells sorted from blood, taken at week 4, from a patient treated with tofacitinib. These TCRs come from a human donor with alopecia areata. Each CDR3 is given with its conserved first and last residue. D genes are given only for firm matches. A row's size may be missing; if present it is once, few, many or a size class.

size	J	D	length	V	DNA	CDR3
once	TRBJ1-2	NA	13	TRBV29-1	TGCAGCGCCTCGGGGGGCAAGGGGTATGGCTACACCTTC	CSASGGKGYGYTF
few	TRBJ2-1	NA	15	TRBV12-5	TGTGCTAGTGGTTTGGCCACAGGGTTCACGAATGAGCAGTTCTTC	CASGLATGFTNEQFF
few	TRBJ2-5	NA	12	TRBV29-1	TGCAGCGGGGAGACAGGCCAAGAGACCCAGTACTTC	CSGETGQETQYF
NA	TRBJ1-1	NA	12	TRBV29-1	TGCAGCGTTGACAGGAAGAACACTGAAGCTTTCTTT	CSVDRKNTEAFF
NA	TRBJ1-1	NA	13	TRBV7-2	TGTGCCAGCAGCCCGGGTCGGGGCACTGAAGCTTTCTTT	CASSPGRGTEAFF
NA	TRBJ1-2	TRBD1	14	TRBV7-2	TGTGCCAGCAGCATCGGACAGGGGAACTATGGCTACACCTTC	CASSIGQGNYGYTF
NA	TRBJ2-7	NA	13	TRBV6-5	TGTGCCAGCAGTTACGGGGGGCCCTACGAGCAGTACTTC	CASSYGGPYEQYF
once	TRBJ2-3	NA	19	TRBV7-3	TGTGCCAGCAGCTTAAAGGTCGCTGGGGGGACAGAGCTCACAGATACGCAGTATTTT	CASSLKVAGGTELTDTQYF
NA	TRBJ1-5	NA	15	TRBV5-1	TGCGCCAGCAGCTTTAAGGGGGGCGAAGGGCAGCCCCAGCATTTT	CASSFKGGEGQPQHF
few	TRBJ2-2	TRBD1	13	TRBV29-1	TGCAGCGTTGGGGACAGGGGTCGCGGGGAGCTGTTTTTT	CSVGDRGRGELFF
NA	TRBJ1-4	NA	14	TRBV30	TGTGCCTGGAGTCTTTTTGGGGGGGATGAAAAACTGTTTTTT	CAWSLFGGDEKLFF
NA	TRBJ1-4	NA	13	TRBV29-1	TGCAGCGTTGAACAGGGAGGGGACGAAAAACTGTTTTTT	CSVEQGGDEKLFF
few	TRBJ2-1	NA	13	TRBV6-5	TGTGCCAGCAGTTACCGTCGGTTTGATGAGCAGTTCTTC	CASSYRRFDEQFF
few	TRBJ1-4	NA	13	TRBV23-1	TGCGCCAGCAGTCGGATTGATGGTGAAAAACTGTTTTTT	CASSRIDGEKLFF
NA	TRBJ1-2	TRBD1	16	TRBV28	TGTGCCAGCAGTCTCATCGACAGGGCGTCGGCCAGAGGCTACACCTTC	CASSLIDRASARGYTF
NA	TRBJ1-6	TRBD1	15	TRBV13	TGTGCCAGCAGCTCACAGGGGGGCCTTAATTCACCCCTCCACTTT	CASSSQGGLNSPLHF
few	TRBJ1-5	NA	13	TRBV25-1	TGTGCCAGCAGTGGAGTCGGTGATCAGCCCCAGCATTTT	CASSGVGDQPQHF
NA	TRBJ1-6	NA	14	TRBV30	TGTGCCTGGTCGTGGACATCAGGGAATTCACCCCTCCACTTT	CAWSWTSGNSPLHF
NA	TRBJ1-1	TRBD1	15	TRBV9	TGTGCCAGCAGCGTAGTTGTGACAGGGAGCACTGAAGCTTTCTTT	CASSVVVTGSTEAFF
NA	TRBJ2-3	NA	13	TRBV6-5	TGTGCCAGCAGTTACGTGGCGACAGATACGCAGTATTTT	CASSYVATDTQYF
NA	TRBJ1-2	TRBD1	15	TRBV5-1	TGCGCCAGCAGCCAGACTACAGGGGGCAAGGATGGCTACACCTTC	CASSQTTGGKDGYTF
NA	TRBJ2-5	NA	13	TRBV7-3	TGTGCCAGCAGCTTAGAGGTTGGGGAGACCCAGTACTTC	CASSLEVGETQYF
NA	TRBJ2-2	TRBD1	15	TRBV6-4	TGTGCCAGCAGTTCGGGACAGGGTGCCACCGGGGAGCTGTTTTTT	CASSSGQGATGELFF
NA	TRBJ2-5	NA	13	TRBV18	TGTGCCAGCTCAGGAGGAGGGGATGAGACCCAGTACTTC	CASSGGGDETQYF
NA	TRBJ1-2	TRBD1	16	TRBV5-1	TGCGCCAGCAGAGGAGCGGGACAGGAAAAATTTAATGGCTACACCTTC	CASRGAGQEKFNGYTF
NA	TRBJ2-7	NA	12	TRBV5-4	TGTGCCAGCAGCGGCAGGGGGGGCGAGCAGTACTTC	CASSGRGGEQYF
NA	TRBJ1-1	NA	16	TRBV7-2	TGTGCCAGCATTAGAGGAGTGGCAGGGCTGAACACTGAAGCTTTCTTT	CASIRGVAGLNTEAFF
NA	TRBJ1-5	NA	16	TRBV7-8	TGTGCCAGCAGCTTATTGAGGACCACTAACAATCAGCCCCAGCATTTT	CASSLLRTTNNQPQHF
NA	TRBJ1-2	TRBD1	15	TRBV6-6	TGTGCCAGCAGGATGGGACAGGGCGAACTCTATGGCTACACCTTC	CASRMGQGELYGYTF
NA	TRBJ2-7	NA	12	TRBV29-1	TGCAGCGTGGCCGACGGAACCTCCGAGCAGTACTTC	CSVADGTSEQYF
NA	TRBJ2-3	TRBD1	15	TRBV30	TGTGCCTGGAGTTTAGCACAGGGGGCGCGAGATACGCAGTATTTT	CAWSLAQGARDTQYF
NA	TRBJ1-2	TRBD1	13	TRBV11-2	TGTGCCAGCAGCTTGGCAGGGGGGAATGGCTACACCTTC	CASSLAGGNGYTF
NA	TRBJ2-7	TRBD1	14	TRBV6-5	TGTGCCAGCAGTTACCGGGACAGCAAGTACGAGCAGTACTTC	CASSYRDSKYEQYF
NA	TRBJ1-6	NA	12	TRBV2	TGTGCCAGCAGTGTTTCGACTTCACCCCTCCACTTT	CASSVSTSPLHF
few	TRBJ1-6	TRBD1	16	TRBV6-5	TGTGCCAGCAGTTACTCGACAGGGGAAGGAAGTTCACCCCTCCACTTT	CASSYSTGEGSSPLHF
few	TRBJ2-2	NA	14	TRBV7-2	TGTGCCAGCAGCCGGACTCCGAACACCGGGGAGCTGTTTTTT	CASSRTPNTGELFF
once	TRBJ2-3	NA	16	TRBV6-5	TGTGCCAGCAGTTACTCGAGGCGGTTAAGCACAGATACGCAGTATTTT	CASSYSRRLSTDTQYF
NA	TRBJ2-7	NA	12	TRBV2	TGTGCCAGCAAGCGGCAGATCTACGAGCAGTACTTC	CASKRQIYEQYF
NA	TRBJ2-5	TRBD1	18	TRBV9	TGTGCCAGCAGCGTAGGGACAGGGGGCCCCTCGTACCAAGAGACCCAGTACTTC	CASSVGTGGPSYQETQYF